This TCR beta chain was recovered during a study of T-cell memory formation after mild COVID-19. On the study more broadly: Largely, the TCR clusters proved donor specific.

The CDR3 extends over 15 amino acids. From germline, CDR1 is DFQATT and CDR2 SNEGSKA (reference sequence). The V end lost 2 bases, the J end lost 2 bases, and 16 bases lay between the germline ends. TCRdb reanalysed the 5' RACE reads using MiXCR and keeps one entry per CDR3 protein. The sample records about 340,000 distinct CDR3 sequences, approximately 22% being singletons. The material sequenced was PBMCs or a T cell subset sorted from them (not recorded which). This clonotype was sampled from a man between 18 and 35 years old who had mild COVID-19 (a few samples of this study predate the infection). Cell type and time point are not known. This chain links TRBV20-1 with TRBJ2-7, with D perhaps TRBD2 (5 bases). CDR3 protein: CSARRQQRAPYEQYV. For the CDR3, the DNA is TGCAGTGCTAGACGGCAACAGAGGGCACCCTACGAGCAGTACGTC.